What follows are 26 T cell receptor beta chains derived from one specimen sequenced in a study of identifying expanded T cells in peripheral blood. Repertoires were generated with immunoSEQ multiplex PCR, while TCRdb's copy carries only in-frame clones and drops some. The repertoire includes around 94,000 clones, around 89% of them detected once, and around 14% sits in the top ten. The sample consisted of blood. These receptors were obtained from a person aged 18 to 75 in good health.

This sequence joins TRBV2 and TRBJ1-2; D is ambiguous. CDR1 is SNHLY and CDR2 is FYNNEI in the germline V gene. V was trimmed by 7 bases and J by 2 bases, leaving 14 bases between them. The CDR3 is 14 residues long. The CDR3 sequence: CASTWEGGNYGYTF. DNA for the CDR3: TGTGCCAGCACCTGGGAAGGCGGAAACTATGGCTACACCTTC. Together with reference TRBV2 and TRBJ1-2, the CDR3 gives the full variable domain: EPEVTQTPSHQVTQMGQEVILRCVPISNHLYFYWYRQILGQKVEFLVSFYNNEISEKSEIFDDQFSVERPDGSNFTLKIRSTKLEDSAMYFCASTWEGGNYGYTFGSGTRLTVV.

This chain uses TRBV30 with TRBJ2-7, with 7 bases identical to TRBD1. Germline values: CDR1 GTSNPN, CDR2 SVGIG (reference sequence). Trimming cost V 3 bases and J 4 bases; bases outside gene matches: 9. This CDR3 has 14 amino acids. The CDR3 region has the DNA TGTGCCTGGAGCCTACAGGGGTTTGGTTACGAGCAGTACTTC. It codes for CAWSLQGFGYEQYF.

This chain joins TRBV28 and TRBJ1-5, with TRBD1 identical over 7 bases. CDR1 is MDHEN and CDR2 is SYDVKM in the germline V gene. V lost 5 bases to trimming and J lost 6 bases; unmatched junction nucleotides: 7. This CDR3 is 14 amino acids long. The CDR3 loop reads CASSKSGGSQPQHF. The CDR3 DNA sequence: TGTGCCAGCAGTAAATCAGGGGGGAGTCAGCCCCAGCATTTT.

The chain uses TRBV7-2 and TRBJ2-3; 7 positions agree with TRBD2. The germline V gene encodes CDR1 SGHTA and CDR2 FQGNSA. Trimming at V came to 0 bases and at J to 6 bases, leaving 9 bases not matched to a gene. The CDR3 is 16 amino acids. CDR3 in DNA: TGTGCCAGCAGCTTAGCTGGCGGGGGAGGATCGGATACGCAGTATTTT. It encodes CASSLAGGGGSDTQYF.

This clone came up once. The identical CDR3 is also encoded by other nucleotide sequences in the sample. This rearrangement joins TRBV18 to TRBJ2-5; D ambiguous. V gave up 2 bases and J gave up 4 bases, with 2 bases separating them. CDR3 length equals 11 residues. The germline V gene has CDR1 KGHSH and CDR2 LQKENI. The CDR3 DNA is TGTGCCAGCTCACCAGGAGAGACCCAGTACTTC. This codes for CASSPGETQYF.

This clone showed up just a few times. This chain connects TRBV10-3 to TRBJ2-1; 9 bases line up with TRBD2. The V segment lost 4 bases and the J segment 8 bases; nucleotides outside the gene matches: 6. CDR3 size: 14 residues. CDR1 and CDR2 from the germline V gene are ENHRY and SYGVKD. The chain's CDR3 is CAISVGLANDEQFF. The DNA of the CDR3 is TGTGCCATCAGTGTGGGACTAGCTAACGATGAGCAGTTCTTC.

There are a few counts of this clone. The J gene is TRBJ1-1, the V gene TRBV7-9, with a weak D call TRBD1 (5 bases). This CDR3 region has 13 residues. Germline V gene lookup returns CDR1 SEHNR and CDR2 FQNEAQ (reference sequence). V gave up 8 bases and J gave up 1 base, with 11 bases separating them. CDR3 sequence (DNA): TGTGCCAGCGTCAGACAGCCGAACACTGAAGCTTTCTTT. Translation gives CASVRQPNTEAFF.

The rearrangement links TRBV27 to TRBJ1-4; D gene uncertain. In germline, CDR1 is MNHEY, CDR2 SMNVEV (reference sequence). This CDR3 has 14 amino acids. Trimming pared 5 bases from V and 0 bases from J, leaving 7 bases between. The CDR3: CASSGVATNEKLFF. For the CDR3, the DNA is TGTGCCAGCAGTGGGGTGGCAACTAATGAAAAACTGTTTTTT.

As concerns this clone: This same CDR3 is encoded by further DNA sequences in the sample. The CDR3 region is CASSPGEKLFF. CDR3 DNA: TGTGCCAGCTCACCGGGAGAAAAACTGTTTTTT. The chain couples TRBV18 to TRBJ1-4; unclear D gene. CDR3 size: 11 residues. Germline V gives CDR1 KGHSH, CDR2 LQKENI. V lost 3 bases and J lost 8, with 4 bases in between.

The gene calls are TRBV29-1 and TRBJ2-5; a weak D match, TRBD1 (5 bases). The CDR3 is 12 amino acids. The germline CDR1 and CDR2 sequences are SQVTM and ANQGSEA. Trimming stripped 4 bases from V and 2 bases from J, with 8 bases between. The CDR3 DNA sequence: TGCAGCGTTGTTAGACAGCAAGAGACCCAGTACTTC. Protein sequence: CSVVRQQETQYF.

The chain employs TRBV5-1 and TRBJ1-2; the match to TRBD1 covers 8 bases. Germline V gene data show CDR1 as SGHRS and CDR2 as YFSETQ. The CDR3 runs 14 residues. Trimming took 2 bases from V and 8 from J; bases not matched to a gene: 8. CDR3 sequence reads: CASSLWQGAQGYTF. The CDR3 DNA follows: TGCGCCAGCAGCTTATGGCAGGGGGCTCAAGGCTACACCTTC.

The J gene is TRBJ2-1, the V gene TRBV28; D unclear. The CDR3 consists of 11 residues. Germline-derived CDR1 and CDR2 are MDHEN and SYDVKM. Trimming shortened V by 8 bases and J by 9 bases, and 11 bases separated the two germline ends. The CDR3 DNA is TGTGCCAGCCAGCTACACGGTGAGCAGTTCTTC. Translating gives CASQLHGEQFF. The variable domain in full, completed from reference TRBV28 and TRBJ2-1, reads DVKVTQSSRYLVKRTGEKVFLECVQDMDHENMFWYRQDPGLGLRLIYFSYDVKMKEKGDIPEGYSVSREKKERFSLILESASTNQTSMYLCASQLHGEQFFGPGTRLTVL.

This chain connects TRBV18 to TRBJ1-4, with D perhaps matching TRBD1 (6 bases). Looked up from germline, CDR1 is KGHSH and CDR2 is LQKENI. Trimming stripped 4 bases from V and 3 bases from J, with 9 bases between. The CDR3 loop spans 14 amino acids. CDR3 amino acids: CASSRGQSNEKLFF. The CDR3 DNA sequence: TGTGCCAGCTCACGTGGACAGTCTAATGAAAAACTGTTTTTT.

This clone was seen a handful of times. The J gene is TRBJ1-2, the V gene TRBV15; no definite D call. The CDR3 is 13 residues long. V was clipped by 0 bases and J by 3 bases, with 5 bases between them. Germline CDR1 reads LNHNV; CDR2 reads YYDKDF (reference sequence). Here the CDR3 DNA reads TGTGCCACCAGCAGAGAAGAGCACTATGGCTACACCTTC. Its translation is CATSREEHYGYTF.

The CDR3 region has the DNA TGCGCCAGCAGCTCCATATCTGGGGATTACGGCTACACCTTC. Translated, it gives CASSSISGDYGYTF. The J gene is TRBJ1-2, the V gene TRBV5-1; D gene unclear. Germline V gene lookup returns CDR1 SGHRS and CDR2 YFSETQ. The V gene lost 3 bases and the J gene lost 8 bases, with 17 bases spanning the gap. This CDR3 spans 14 amino acids.

J is TRBJ2-2 and V is TRBV25-1; TRBD1 aligns across 11 bases. The V and J ends lost 6 bases and 5 bases, in that order; junction bases with no gene match: 8. The CDR3 loop spans 16 amino acids. Germline V gene sequence: CDR1 MGHDK, CDR2 SYGVNS. CDR3 coding DNA: TGTGCCAGCAGGCGTGGGGGGACAGGGGGAACCGGGGAGCTGTTTTTT. Translated, it gives CASRRGGTGGTGELFF.

V usage is TRBV7-2 and J usage is TRBJ2-7; D is unclear. V shed 1 base and J shed 3 bases, with 16 bases lying between them. The germline gives CDR1 SGHTA, CDR2 FQGNSA. CDR3 length: 16 residues. The CDR3 DNA reads TGTGCCAGCAGCTTAGAGGTCGTCGTGGGTTTCTACGAGCAGTACTTC. This codes for CASSLEVVVGFYEQYF.

J is TRBJ2-3 and V is TRBV29-1; 8 bases are a match to TRBD1. Germline V gene lookup returns CDR1 SQVTM and CDR2 ANQGSEA. CDR3 length: 14 amino acids. With V trimmed by 6 bases and J by 6 bases, 11 bases remained unmatched. CDR3 residues: CSVGGQGATDTQYF. DNA of the CDR3: TGCAGCGTCGGTGGACAGGGAGCTACGGATACGCAGTATTTT.

This rearrangement joins TRBV5-1 to TRBJ2-7; tentative D call: TRBD1 (6 bases). Germline CDR1 SGHRS, CDR2 YFSETQ. Trimming removed 0 bases at V and 0 bases at J, with 13 bases between. The CDR3 consists of 16 residues. DNA for the CDR3: TGCGCCAGCAGCTTGGAAGGGGGACGGACCTCCTACGAGCAGTACTTC. It is translated as CASSLEGGRTSYEQYF.

The chain carries TRBV7-9 and TRBJ1-2, with 12 bases fitting TRBD1. Losses at the gene ends were 5 bases for V and 4 bases for J; bases not matched to a gene: 17. The CDR3 has 19 amino acids. Germline CDR1 and CDR2: SEHNR and FQNEAQ (reference sequence). The CDR3: CASSVLHRDRGPLGYGYTF. CDR3 coding DNA: TGTGCCAGCAGCGTCCTCCACCGGGACAGGGGGCCCCTCGGCTATGGCTACACCTTC.

This clone was seen only a few times. This chain links TRBV9 with TRBJ2-3, with 11 bases that match TRBD2. The CDR3 runs to 16 residues. The germline V gene has CDR1 SGDLS and CDR2 YYNGEE. V lost 2 bases, J lost 2 bases, and 4 bases stayed unmatched. CDR3 amino acids: CASSVSGGATTDTQYF. The CDR3 bases are TGTGCCAGCAGCGTTAGCGGGGGGGCCACCACAGATACGCAGTATTTT.

J is TRBJ1-5 and V is TRBV27; TRBD1 matches at 9 bases. This CDR3 contains 15 residues. The V and J ends lost 4 bases and 5 bases, in that order; junction bases with no gene match: 6. From germline, CDR1 is MNHEY and CDR2 SMNVEV (reference sequence). The CDR3 sequence: CASSSTGGGHQPQHF. The CDR3 bases are TGTGCCAGCAGTTCAACAGGGGGCGGGCATCAGCCCCAGCATTTT.

The rearrangement uses TRBV29-1 and TRBJ2-3; TRBD1 aligns across 7 bases. V lost 0 bases to trimming and J lost 1 base; unmatched junction nucleotides: 13. The CDR3 length is 18 residues. Germline CDR1 reads SQVTM; CDR2 reads ANQGSEA. CDR3 DNA: TGCAGCGTTGAAGATCTTCATGGGCCCGGACAGGGCACAGATACGCAGTATTTT. This encodes CSVEDLHGPGQGTDTQYF.

The chain recombines TRBV4-3 with TRBJ1-3; no clear D. From germline, CDR1 is LGHNA and CDR2 YSLEER. Trimming took off 3 bases at V and 0 bases at J, with 15 bases between the two ends. The CDR3 extends over 17 amino acids. For the CDR3, the DNA is TGCGCCAGCAGCCAGGCCGTATCCCCCCCCTCTGGAAACACCATATATTTT. It codes for CASSQAVSPPSGNTIYF.

The J gene is TRBJ2-3, the V gene TRBV29-1; D tentatively fits TRBD1 or TRBD2 (5 bases each). Germline V gene data show CDR1 as SQVTM and CDR2 as ANQGSEA. This CDR3 contains 15 residues. Trimming left V 2 bases short and J 7 bases short, with 19 bases between. CDR3 sequence: CSVEWVSGRENTQYF. CDR3 DNA sequence: TGCAGCGTTGAATGGGTTTCAGGGAGAGAAAATACGCAGTATTTT.

The V call is TRBV23-1, the J call TRBJ2-3; TRBD2 aligns across 9 bases. TRBV23-1 belongs to the ORF category, with a function that is uncertain. The junction had 8 bases not matched to a gene; V was cut back by 0 bases and J by 4 bases. The CDR3 covers 17 residues. CDR3 sequence (DNA): TGCGCCAGCAGTCAATCCCGCGCGGGGGGGCTCCCAGATACGCAGTATTTT. This encodes CASSQSRAGGLPDTQYF.